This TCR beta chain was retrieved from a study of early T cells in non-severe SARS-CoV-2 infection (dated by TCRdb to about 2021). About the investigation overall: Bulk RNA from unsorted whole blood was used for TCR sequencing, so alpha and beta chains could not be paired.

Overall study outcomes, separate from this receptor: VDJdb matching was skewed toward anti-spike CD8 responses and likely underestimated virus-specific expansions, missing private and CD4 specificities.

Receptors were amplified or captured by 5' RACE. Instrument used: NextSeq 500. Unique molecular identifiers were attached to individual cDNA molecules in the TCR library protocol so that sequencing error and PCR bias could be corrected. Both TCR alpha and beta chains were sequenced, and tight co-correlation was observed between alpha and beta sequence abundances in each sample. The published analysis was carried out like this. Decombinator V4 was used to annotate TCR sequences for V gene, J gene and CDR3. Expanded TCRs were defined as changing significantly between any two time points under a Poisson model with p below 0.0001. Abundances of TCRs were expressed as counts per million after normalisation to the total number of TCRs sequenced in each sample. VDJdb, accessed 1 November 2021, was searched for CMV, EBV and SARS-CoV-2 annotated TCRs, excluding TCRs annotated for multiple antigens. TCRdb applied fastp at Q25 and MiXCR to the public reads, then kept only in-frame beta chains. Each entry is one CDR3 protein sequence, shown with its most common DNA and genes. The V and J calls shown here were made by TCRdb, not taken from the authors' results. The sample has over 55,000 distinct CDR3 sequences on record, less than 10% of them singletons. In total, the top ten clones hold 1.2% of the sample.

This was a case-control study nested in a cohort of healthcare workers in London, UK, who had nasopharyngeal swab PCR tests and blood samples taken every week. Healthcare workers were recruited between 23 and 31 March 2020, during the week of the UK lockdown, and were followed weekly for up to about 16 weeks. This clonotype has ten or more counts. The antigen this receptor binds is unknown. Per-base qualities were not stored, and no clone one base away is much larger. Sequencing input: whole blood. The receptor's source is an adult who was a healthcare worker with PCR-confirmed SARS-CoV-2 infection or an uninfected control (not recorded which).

The CDR3 corresponds to CASSKVGRSNTGELFF. The sequenced DNA is TGTGCCAGCAGCAAGGTGGGCCGATCGAACACCGGGGAGCTGTTTTTT. The rearrangement combines TRBV21-1 with TRBJ2-2; the table's TRBD2 call for D was not verified on the DNA. TRBV21-1 is a pseudogene locus. The CDR3 spans 16 residues, from the cysteine through the phenylalanine. The sequence is cut down to CDR3 DNA, 48 bases in frame from base 1.